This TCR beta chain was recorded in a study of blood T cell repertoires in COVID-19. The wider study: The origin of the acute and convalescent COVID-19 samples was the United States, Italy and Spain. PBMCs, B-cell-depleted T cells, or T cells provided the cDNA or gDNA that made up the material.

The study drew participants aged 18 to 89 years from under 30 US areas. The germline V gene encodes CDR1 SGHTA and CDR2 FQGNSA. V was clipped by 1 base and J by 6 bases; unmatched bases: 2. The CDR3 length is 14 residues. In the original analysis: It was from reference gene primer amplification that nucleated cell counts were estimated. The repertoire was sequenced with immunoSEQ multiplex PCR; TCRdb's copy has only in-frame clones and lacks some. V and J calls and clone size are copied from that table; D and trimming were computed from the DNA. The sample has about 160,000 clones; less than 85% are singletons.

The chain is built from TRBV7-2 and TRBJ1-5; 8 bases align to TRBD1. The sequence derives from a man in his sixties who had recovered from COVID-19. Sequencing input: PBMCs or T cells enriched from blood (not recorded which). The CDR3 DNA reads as TGTGCCAGCAGCTTAGGCAGGGGGCCTCAGCCCCAGCATTTT. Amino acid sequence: CASSLGRGPQPQHF.